The 14 T cell receptor beta chains below were found in one sample sequenced in a study of human T cells and chemical hapten exposure. Using its own MiXCR run on the RACE reads, TCRdb lists one record per CDR3 protein. The sample yields 100,000 or so distinct CDR3 sequences, around 35% seen once. Time point in this sample: patch test 3, about 24 weeks after DPC sensitization. Treatment denoted: therapeutic diphenylcyclopropenone sensitization with weekly scalp DPC. Specimen: whole blood, collected in connection with sensitization to the hapten diphenylcyclopropenone (DPC). Source of these receptors: a middle-aged man with alopecia areata. Some clones in this sample may be carry-over from other donors' samples.

The rearrangement links TRBV4-3 to TRBJ2-4; D gene uncertain. Germline V gene data show CDR1 as LGHNA and CDR2 as YSLEER. V gave up 0 bases and J gave up 0 bases, with 12 bases separating them. The CDR3 has 17 amino acids. The CDR3 DNA is TGCGCCAGCAGCCAAGATCGGCGGAACGAAGCCAAAAACATTCAGTACTTC. Protein: CASSQDRRNEAKNIQYF.

The DNA for the CDR3 is TGTGCCAGCAGCTTAGGCGGGCCCCCCTACAATGAGCAGTTCTTC. It is translated as CASSLGGPPYNEQFF. The V gene is TRBV7-9, the J gene TRBJ2-1; D might be TRBD2 (5 bases). Germline lookup yields CDR1 SEHNR and CDR2 FQNEAQ (reference sequence). The CDR3 loop spans 15 amino acids. V shed 1 base and J shed 2 bases, with 9 bases lying between them.

This chain joins TRBV12-3 or TRBV12-4 and TRBJ2-7; D ambiguous. The CDR3 has 13 residues. The germline V and J ends were trimmed by 1 base and 2 bases, with 6 bases remaining between them. The CDR3 nucleotides read TGTGCCAGCAGTTTAGGGCTAGCCTACGAGCAGTACTTC. This translates into CASSLGLAYEQYF.

V gene TRBV20-1 combines with J gene TRBJ2-2; 10 bases fit TRBD2. The CDR3 consists of 15 residues. The trim removed 6 bases at V and 5 bases at J, leaving 9 bases unmatched. Germline V gene sequence: CDR1 DFQATT, CDR2 SNEGSKA (reference sequence). CDR3 in amino acids: CSARLAGAGTGELFF. Written as DNA, the CDR3 is TGCAGTGCCCGGCTAGCGGGAGCTGGGACCGGGGAGCTGTTTTTT.

This sequence joins TRBV7-9 and TRBJ2-7; no definite D call. CDR3 length equals 11 residues. The germline V gene encodes CDR1 SEHNR and CDR2 FQNEAQ (reference sequence). The V end was cut by 6 bases, the J end by 2 bases, with 5 bases between. CDR3 residues: CASSATYEQYF. The CDR3 coding sequence is TGTGCCAGCAGTGCTACCTACGAGCAGTACTTC. The full variable domain, its missing parts supplied by reference TRBV7-9 and TRBJ2-7, is DTGVSQNPRHKITKRGQNVTFRCDPISEHNRLYWYRQTLGQGPEFLTYFQNEAQLEKSRLLSDRFSAERPKGSFSTLEIQRTEQGDSAMYLCASSATYEQYFGPGTRLTVT.

The chain joins TRBV6-2 or TRBV6-3 to TRBJ2-1; 10 positions match TRBD2. Unmatched junction bases numbered 6, after V lost 2 bases and J lost 8 bases. The CDR3 has 15 amino acids. Germline CDR1 and CDR2: MNHEY and SVGEGT. The CDR3 DNA sequence: TGTGCCAGCAGTTACGGGCTAGCGGGAGTGGATGAGCAGTTCTTC. Residues: CASSYGLAGVDEQFF.

This clonotype was recorded many times. V and J are TRBV5-6 and TRBJ1-1; D ambiguous. Germline V gene data show CDR1 as SGHDT and CDR2 as YYEEEE. This CDR3 has 12 amino acids. V shed 0 bases and J shed 5 bases, with 5 bases lying between them. DNA of the CDR3: TGTGCCAGCAGCTTGGTTTGGACTGAAGCTTTCTTT. As protein: CASSLVWTEAFF.

The chain has TRBV9 and TRBJ2-5, with D tentatively TRBD1 (6 bases). The germline gives CDR1 SGDLS, CDR2 YYNGEE. This CDR3 region has 14 residues. V was cut by 1 base and J by 0 bases, with 7 bases left in between. CDR3 loop: CASSVSGDQETQYF. DNA of the CDR3: TGTGCCAGCAGCGTATCAGGGGACCAAGAGACCCAGTACTTC.

This chain uses TRBV28 with TRBJ1-6; D not certain. V lost 3 bases, J lost 6 bases, and 3 bases lay in between. The CDR3 runs to 12 residues. Germline V CDR1 and CDR2: MDHEN, SYDVKM. CDR3 DNA sequence: TGTGCCAGCAGTTTGTCTAATTCACCCCTCCACTTT. Translated: CASSLSNSPLHF.

The genes are TRBV9 and TRBJ2-4; 9 nucleotides match TRBD2. CDR3 length equals 16 residues. V gave up 0 bases and J gave up 2 bases; unmatched junction bases: 3. The germline V gene has CDR1 SGDLS and CDR2 YYNGEE. The CDR3 DNA follows: TGTGCCAGCAGCGTAGGGAGCGGGAGGACCAAAAACATTCAGTACTTC. Protein sequence: CASSVGSGRTKNIQYF.

The chain recombines TRBV12-3 or TRBV12-4 with TRBJ2-3, with 9 nucleotides matching TRBD2. The CDR3 covers 17 residues. The V gene end was trimmed by 6 bases and the J gene end by 2 bases; junction bases not matched to a gene: 12. In nucleotides, the CDR3 is TGTGCCAGCAGACCGCCGGGTAGCGGGAGATTCACAGATACGCAGTATTTT. Translated, it gives CASRPPGSGRFTDTQYF.

This clonotype was detected only a few times. This chain links TRBV10-3 with TRBJ1-1; no reliable D call. Germline lookup yields CDR1 ENHRY and CDR2 SYGVKD. The V end lost 10 bases, the J end lost 1 base, and 13 bases lay between the germline ends. The CDR3 has 13 amino acids. The CDR3 protein is CATRTPSNTEAFF. The DNA for the CDR3 is TGTGCCACACGGACGCCATCGAACACTGAAGCTTTCTTT.

This clonotype showed up just a few times. The rearrangement uses TRBV11-1 and TRBJ1-1; 7 bases align to TRBD1. After removal of 3 bases from V and 5 bases from J, the junction contained 15 bases not matched to a gene. The CDR3 totals 17 residues. Per the germline V gene, CDR1 is SGHAT and CDR2 is FQDESV (reference sequence). This CDR3 reads CASSFTIFATGRTEAFF. CDR3 nucleotide sequence: TGTGCCAGCAGCTTCACCATCTTCGCGACAGGGAGAACTGAAGCTTTCTTT.

This clonotype was seen a few times. CDR3 nucleotide sequence: TGCAGCGTTGAAGGGGAGACCCAGTACTTC. It translates to CSVEGETQYF. The gene calls are TRBV29-1 and TRBJ2-5, with D unclear. The V end lost 1 base, the J end lost 5 bases, and 2 bases lay between the germline ends. The CDR3 runs 10 residues. Germline CDR1 reads SQVTM; CDR2 reads ANQGSEA.